This T cell receptor beta chain was sequenced during a study of monozygotic twins with inflammatory bowel disease. Study-level results: Repertoire likeness was no different across concordant and discordant twins, perhaps owing to restricted power. Compared with healthy co-twins, IBD patients showed reduced TCRbeta repertoire diversity by inverse Simpson. Distinct T cell subtypes could not be told apart.

UMIs incorporating a 6-nucleotide sample barcode were appended by means of template switching. Reprocessing the 5' RACE reads, TCRdb reports a single entry for every CDR3 protein and omits DNA. The listing contains 400,000 or so distinct CDR3 sequences. As concerns this clonotype: Antigen specificity is unknown.

Germline loops: CDR1 SEHNR, CDR2 FQNEAQ (reference sequence). This CDR3 contains 14 residues. This receptor was obtained from a human donor with ulcerative colitis or Crohn's disease, or a healthy co-twin of an affected twin (not recorded which). Sequenced sample: blood. The chain uses TRBV7-9 and TRBJ1-5; TCRdb outputs TRBD1, but without DNA this stays unchecked. The CDR3 sequence: CASSLTGLNQPQHF. The full variable domain, in which reference TRBV7-9 and TRBJ1-5 provide the parts outside the CDR3, is DTGVSQNPRHKITKRGQNVTFRCDPISEHNRLYWYRQTLGQGPEFLTYFQNEAQLEKSRLLSDRFSAERPKGSFSTLEIQRTEQGDSAMYLCASSLTGLNQPQHFGDGTRLSIL.